This TCR beta chain was sequenced for a study of shared clonotypes between healthy human individuals. Study overall: Donors had three CD4 naive, three CD4 memory, two CD8 naive and one CD8 memory plate apiece.

Profiled with immunoSEQ multiplex PCR; TCRdb holds only in-frame clones, not every one. The sample includes over a million clones, about 96% seen only once; the top ten take 1.2%. The study's findings and limits: Among donors, the sharing of clonotypes was expected to be influenced by sequencing depth. Naive CD4 clonotypes overlapped across a few donors at about 5.3%.

A split of CD4+ cells into CD45RA+ naive and CD45RA-negative memory subsets was performed. This CDR3 has 21 residues. In germline, CDR1 is MNHEY, CDR2 SMNVEV (reference sequence). V lost 6 bases to trimming and J lost 4 bases; unmatched junction nucleotides: 23. In the case of this clone: What it binds is not known.

The chain uses TRBV27 and TRBJ1-5; 11 bases agree with TRBD1. The receptor was isolated from a man younger than 45 in good health. Sequencing input: naive CD4+ T cells sorted from blood. Subset denoted: CD45RA+ positively selected. This CDR3 is CASRAPPGQGVPVLSNQPQHF. Here the CDR3 DNA reads TGTGCCAGCAGGGCACCTCCGGGACAGGGGGTCCCCGTATTAAGTAATCAGCCCCAGCATTTT.